These T cell receptor beta chains were read from a single sample in a study of blood T cell repertoires in COVID-19. Here immunoSEQ multiplex PCR was the method, and the copy in TCRdb shows in-frame clones only, minus some. The sample has hundreds of thousands of clones, over 75% seen once; the top ten hold approximately 8.8%. Material: PBMCs or T cells enriched from blood (not recorded which). The receptors here all came from a woman in her forties who had recovered from COVID-19. The CDR3 runs from the conserved cysteine through the conserved F or W. The order of the fields is V gene, clone size, D gene, CDR3 protein. D genes are given only for firm matches. Not all rows give a size; the values are once, few, many and, for expanded clones, a class.

TRBV12-3/TRBV12-4 | . | . | CASSFRKNIQYF
TRBV3-1/TRBV3-2 | . | TRBD2 | CASSPRLAGNTGELFF
TRBV5-4 | . | . | CASSPDRGFTNEQFF
TRBV21-1 | . | . | CASSKDDRGRPPNEQYF
TRBV5-1 | once | . | CASSLDIQETQYF
TRBV4-3 | . | . | CASSQDTAQGSYEQYF
TRBV3-1/TRBV3-2 | . | . | CASSQDHYEQYF
TRBV19 | . | TRBD1 | CASSIEGQAYNEQFF
TRBV7-9 | . | . | CASSPDSQETQYF
TRBV7-9 | . | TRBD2 | CASSRREGTGELFF
TRBV6-2/TRBV6-3 | . | . | CASSYFPGLGEAFF
TRBV15 | . | . | CATSRSRQAENEKLFF
TRBV24-1 | . | TRBD1 | CATSDYLDRGLEQFF
TRBV15 | . | . | CATSRGGLIQETQYF
TRBV10-1 | . | . | CASPWQINTGELFF
TRBV11-2 | . | TRBD2 | CASSTGGGSYEQYF
TRBV6-5 | . | . | CASRRDFATNEKLFF
TRBV11-2 | . | . | CASSGGTYNEQFF
TRBV9 | . | TRBD2 | CASSPAPSGSTDTQYF
TRBV28 | few | . | CASREGREKLFF
TRBV7-9 | . | . | CASSLNLASSYEQYF
TRBV7-2 | . | . | CASSLVGAPLGGDQYF
TRBV6-5 | . | . | CASSYLTEANYGYTF
TRBV28 | few | TRBD1 | CASRRGTGNYGYTF
TRBV9 | . | TRBD2 | CASSFIPGLAGVPTDTQYF
TRBV14 | . | . | CASSIGFNEQFF
TRBV11-3 | . | . | CATVAGTEAFF
TRBV10-2 | . | TRBD1 | CASRQQGDSYEQYF
TRBV24-1 | once | . | CATSDAPRTGEQFF
TRBV11-1 | . | TRBD2 | CASSPSGGAFGELFF
TRBV21-1 | . | . | CASSKCHQGGGPYEQYF
TRBV7-3 | . | . | CASSLNRVGGELFF
TRBV7-2 | . | TRBD1 | CASSYQGAGANEKLFF
TRBV5-1 | . | TRBD1 | CASSLGQGGNQPQHF
TRBV9 | . | TRBD1 | CASSVDGQDYNEQFF
TRBV5-1 | . | . | CASSLARADKETQYF
TRBV6-5 | . | TRBD1 | CASSRDSSNEKLFF
TRBV7-9 | . | TRBD1 | CASSARQGSHFYEQYF
TRBV5-4 | . | TRBD1 | CASSWDRNTEAFF
TRBV4-1 | . | . | CASSQRATAGYEQYF
TRBV7-2 | . | TRBD2 | CASSSGSGGGVFYQYF
TRBV19 | . | . | CASSISLWRDGSNQPQHF
TRBV24-1 | . | . | CATSDAGRSGSGNQPQHF
TRBV3-1/TRBV3-2 | . | . | CASSLSDRTPTYEQYF
TRBV7-9 | . | TRBD1 | CASSLGGQGNTGELFF
TRBV23-1 | . | . | CASRTLADPTYEQYF
TRBV6-6 | . | . | CASSLHSGPPVETQYF
TRBV19 | . | TRBD1 | CASNTGVTNEKLFF
TRBV29-1 | . | TRBD1 | CSVGQGASNQPQHF
TRBV6-5 | . | TRBD1 | CASSYSQGAWGTEAFF
TRBV29-1 | . | TRBD1 | CSATMGQGGGEAFF
TRBV3-1/TRBV3-2 | . | TRBD2 | CASSRGTSGSEQFF
TRBV28 | . | . | CASCLARDYGYTF